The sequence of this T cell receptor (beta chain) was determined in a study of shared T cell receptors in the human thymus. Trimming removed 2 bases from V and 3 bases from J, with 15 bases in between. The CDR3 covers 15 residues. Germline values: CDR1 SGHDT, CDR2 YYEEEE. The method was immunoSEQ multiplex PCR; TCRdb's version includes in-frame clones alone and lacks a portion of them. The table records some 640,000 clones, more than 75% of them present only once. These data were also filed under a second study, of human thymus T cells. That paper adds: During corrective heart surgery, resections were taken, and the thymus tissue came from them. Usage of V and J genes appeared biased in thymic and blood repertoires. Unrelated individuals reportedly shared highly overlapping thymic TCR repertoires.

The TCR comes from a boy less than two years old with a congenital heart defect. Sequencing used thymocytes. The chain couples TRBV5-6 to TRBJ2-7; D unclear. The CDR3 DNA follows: TGTGCCAGCAGCTTATATGGGCCCCTTCTCTACGAGCAGTACTTC. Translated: CASSLYGPLLYEQYF.